What follows are 3 T cell receptor beta chains derived from one specimen sequenced in a study of PD-1 blockade in classical Hodgkin lymphoma (dated by TCRdb to between 2020 and 2021). The library was prepared using the immunoSEQ multiplex PCR assay. TCRdb mirrors the immuneACCESS table, restricted to in-frame sequences. Some clones are absent from its copies; in checked studies, under half trace to an unresolved V gene, and the reason for the others is unknown. For this sample the table gives 25,000 to 30,000 clones, of which roughly 80% were detected only once. The ten largest account for about a fifth of the sample. The sample's time point label is to be understood as: cycle 2 day 1 (C2D1) of nivolumab. Relapse after autologous stem cell transplantation had occurred in all trial patients, and cohorts A, B and C were distinguished by prior brentuximab vedotin exposure. Sequenced material: peripheral blood mononuclear cells (PBMCs), taken before the second cycle of nivolumab. Receptors were obtained from a human donor with classical Hodgkin lymphoma.

The CDR3 region is CASSLVPPPETQYF. The CDR3 DNA is TGTGCCAGCAGCTTAGTCCCTCCGCCGGAGACCCAGTACTTC. The chain is built from TRBV7-6 and TRBJ2-5; D unresolved. Trimming took off 1 base at V and 5 bases at J, with 11 bases between the two ends. The CDR3 consists of 14 residues. CDR1 is SGHVS, CDR2 FNYEAQ, per germline.

J is TRBJ2-1 and V is TRBV29-1; D is possibly TRBD1 (6 bases). The V and J ends lost 1 base and 3 bases respectively, with 10 bases between them. The CDR3 spans 14 residues. The germline gives CDR1 SQVTM, CDR2 ANQGSEA. CDR3 coding DNA: TGCAGCGTTGAAGGGACAGAGGACTACAATGAGCAGTTCTTC. This translates into CSVEGTEDYNEQFF.

The chain recombines TRBV4-1 with TRBJ2-3; no reliable D call. This CDR3 spans 16 amino acids. Germline V gene lookup returns CDR1 MGHRA and CDR2 YSYEKL. V lost 1 base to trimming and J lost 2 bases, with 13 bases between them. The CDR3 DNA sequence: TGCGCCAGCAGCCAAGGACCACAACCGAACACAGATACGCAGTATTTT. Residues: CASSQGPQPNTDTQYF.